Following are 24 T cell receptor beta chains from one sample sequenced in a study of blood T cell repertoires in COVID-19. Data came from immunoSEQ multiplex PCR; TCRdb stores just in-frame clones and leaves some out. This sample yields about 200,000 clones, of which 81% are seen a single time; 8.9% belongs to the top ten. The sample consisted of PBMCs or T cells enriched from blood (not recorded which). These receptors came from a woman in her 50s with acute COVID-19.

This clone was recorded many times. The genes are TRBV6-5 and TRBJ1-2; D gene unclear. The CDR3 spans 12 residues. V lost 7 bases and J lost 1, with 7 bases in between. Germline V CDR1 and CDR2: MNHEY, SVGAGI. The CDR3 sequence: CASKADNYGYTF. CDR3 nucleotide sequence: TGTGCCAGCAAAGCCGATAACTATGGCTACACCTTC.

This sequence joins TRBV28 and TRBJ2-1; weak D call: TRBD2 (5 bases). The germline V gene encodes CDR1 MDHEN and CDR2 SYDVKM. CDR3 length: 14 amino acids. V lost 3 bases and J 2 bases, leaving 8 bases between the germline ends. The CDR3 protein is CASSFLRAYNEQFF. As DNA, the CDR3 is TGTGCCAGCAGTTTCTTGAGGGCCTACAATGAGCAGTTCTTC.

V gene TRBV28 combines with J gene TRBJ2-3, with 12 nucleotides matching TRBD1. Losses at the gene ends were 6 bases for V and 7 bases for J; bases not matched to a gene: 8. The germline V gene has CDR1 MDHEN and CDR2 SYDVKM. This CDR3 has 15 residues. CDR3 DNA: TGTGCCAGCAGATCCGGGACAGGGGGCTTAAATACGCAGTATTTT. Translated, it gives CASRSGTGGLNTQYF.

The rearrangement joins TRBV28 to TRBJ1-6, with D possibly TRBD1 on 6 matching bases. Germline-derived CDR1 and CDR2 are MDHEN and SYDVKM. The CDR3 totals 14 residues. The V end was cut by 11 bases, the J end by 8 bases, with 19 bases between. The CDR3 nucleotides read TGTGCCGCCTATGGGGGCGAGGGGCATTCACCCCTCCACTTT. Protein product: CAAYGGEGHSPLHF.

The J gene is TRBJ2-7, the V gene TRBV28; the D gene is possibly TRBD1 (6 bases). Trimming pared 8 bases from V and 5 bases from J, leaving 16 bases between. The CDR3 is 13 amino acids. CDR1 and CDR2 from the germline V gene are MDHEN and SYDVKM. Here the CDR3 DNA reads TGTGCCAGCCGATTACAGGGTACCCACGAGCAGTACTTC. Its translation is CASRLQGTHEQYF.

V is TRBV7-2 and J is TRBJ1-2, with a weak D call TRBD1 (6 bases). V was trimmed by 5 bases and J by 5 bases, leaving 18 bases between them. Germline loops: CDR1 SGHTA, CDR2 FQGNSA. The CDR3 extends over 15 amino acids. The CDR3 protein is CASSPKRGGNYGYTF. Written as DNA, the CDR3 is TGTGCCAGCAGCCCAAAGAGGGGGGGGAATTATGGCTACACCTTC.

The genes are TRBV2 and TRBJ1-6, with D hard to call. The V end was cut by 4 bases, the J end by 6 bases, with 10 bases between. This CDR3 contains 14 residues. From germline, CDR1 is SNHLY and CDR2 FYNNEI. The CDR3 is CASSGRVSNSPLHF. CDR3 sequence (DNA): TGTGCCAGCAGTGGACGGGTTTCTAATTCACCCCTCCACTTT.

The genes are TRBV27 and TRBJ2-1, with TRBD2 as a possible D gene (6 bases). The V gene lost 7 bases and the J gene lost 5 bases, with 15 bases spanning the gap. CDR1 and CDR2 (germline): MNHEY, SMNVEV (reference sequence). The CDR3 loop spans 14 amino acids. CDR3 DNA: TGTGCCAGCACCACATTTAGCGGAAACAATGAGCAGTTCTTC. This codes for CASTTFSGNNEQFF.

The V gene is TRBV27, the J gene TRBJ2-5; 10 nucleotides match TRBD2. The CDR3 spans 14 residues. V lost 10 bases, J lost 5 bases, and 10 bases stayed unmatched. CDR1 is MNHEY, CDR2 SMNVEV, per germline (reference sequence). The DNA of the CDR3 is TGTGCCAACGCTAGCGGGAGAGAGACGGAGACCCAGTACTTC. It translates to CANASGRETETQYF.

The V call is TRBV29-1, the J call TRBJ1-1; D gene uncertain. The germline V gene encodes CDR1 SQVTM and CDR2 ANQGSEA. V was trimmed by 4 bases and J by 1 base, leaving 7 bases between them. The CDR3 loop spans 12 amino acids. CDR3 protein: CSVGQKNTEAFF. CDR3 coding DNA: TGCAGCGTTGGTCAAAAGAACACTGAAGCTTTCTTT.

V is TRBV2 and J is TRBJ2-2; 9 nucleotides agree with TRBD2. This CDR3 contains 14 residues. Germline trimming cut 7 bases from V and 4 bases from J; bases unmatched to any gene: 4. Germline lookup yields CDR1 SNHLY and CDR2 FYNNEI. CDR3 protein: CASNQREVTGELFF. CDR3 sequence (DNA): TGTGCCAGCAACCAGCGGGAGGTCACCGGGGAGCTGTTTTTT.

The rearrangement uses TRBV5-1 and TRBJ2-7; 9 bases are shared with TRBD1. The CDR3 contains 14 residues. CDR1 is SGHRS, CDR2 YFSETQ, per germline. With 5 bases clipped from V and 3 bases from J, the junction kept 6 bases outside the gene matches. DNA for the CDR3: TGCGCCAGCAGGTCCGGGACAGGGAACTACGAGCAGTACTTC. This codes for CASRSGTGNYEQYF. The full variable domain, completed using reference TRBV5-1 and TRBJ2-7, is KAGVTQTPRYLIKTRGQQVTLSCSPISGHRSVSWYQQTPGQGLQFLFEYFSETQRNKGNFPGRFSGRQFSNSRSEMNVSTLELGDSALYLCASRSGTGNYEQYFGPGTRLTVT.

The chain carries TRBV28 and TRBJ2-7; 7 bases line up with TRBD1. This CDR3 has 15 amino acids. The germline V gene encodes CDR1 MDHEN and CDR2 SYDVKM. V shed 5 bases and J 2 bases; nucleotides not matched to a gene: 9. The CDR3 sequence is CASSVGQPNTYEQYF. CDR3 DNA: TGTGCCAGCAGTGTGGGACAGCCGAATACCTACGAGCAGTACTTC.

This clone was observed a few times. V usage is TRBV24-1 and J usage is TRBJ1-5; the match to TRBD1 covers 7 bases. The J segment lost 7 bases and the V segment lost 4 bases, leaving 6 bases of the junction unmatched. This CDR3 spans 14 amino acids. Germline V gene lookup returns CDR1 KGHDR and CDR2 SFDVKD. The CDR3 protein is CATSDTGVRQPQHF. In DNA form, the CDR3 reads TGTGCCACCAGTGACACAGGGGTGAGGCAGCCCCAGCATTTT.

This chain uses TRBV12-3 or TRBV12-4 with TRBJ1-1; D gene ambiguous. Trimming left V 3 bases short and J 7 bases short, with 9 bases between. The CDR3 runs to 12 residues. This chain's CDR3 is CASSFGFIEAFF. The CDR3 DNA reads as TGTGCCAGCAGTTTCGGTTTTATTGAAGCTTTCTTT.

This clone was found a few times. J is TRBJ2-5 and V is TRBV7-2; D call uncertain. The CDR3 extends over 14 amino acids. CDR1 SGHTA and CDR2 FQGNSA come from the germline V gene. V lost 5 bases, J lost 4 bases, and 14 bases lay in between. The CDR3 DNA reads TGTGCCAGCAGCCAGACCACAGTCGGAGAGACCCAGTACTTC. Its protein product is CASSQTTVGETQYF.

This clone was observed a handful of times. The chain has TRBV19 and TRBJ2-7; a possible D gene is TRBD2 (6 bases). V lost 3 bases and J 1 base, leaving 13 bases between the germline ends. CDR3 length equals 15 residues. CDR1 and CDR2 (germline): LNHDA, SQIVND (reference sequence). DNA of the CDR3: TGTGCCAGTAGTATCAGGGCACGGGAGTCCTACGAGCAGTACTTC. Its translation: CASSIRARESYEQYF.

V usage is TRBV19 and J usage is TRBJ2-7, with a weak D call TRBD2 (6 bases). The CDR3 is made up of 13 amino acids. Germline CDR1 LNHDA, CDR2 SQIVND (reference sequence). The V and J ends lost 2 bases and 5 bases respectively, with 10 bases between them. CDR3 DNA sequence: TGTGCCAGTAGTATAAGCCGCGGGAACGAGCAGTACTTC. Translating it yields CASSISRGNEQYF.

The genes are TRBV7-2 and TRBJ1-1, with 7 bases fitting TRBD1. V lost 5 bases, J lost 4 bases, and 13 bases stayed unmatched. This CDR3 is built from 16 residues. Germline loops: CDR1 SGHTA, CDR2 FQGNSA. The CDR3 spells CASSPPVRDSRTEAFF. In nucleotides, the CDR3 is TGTGCCAGCAGCCCACCCGTGAGGGACAGCCGCACTGAAGCTTTCTTT.

The chain recombines TRBV4-1 with TRBJ1-6; a weak D match, TRBD1 (5 bases). This CDR3 spans 14 amino acids. The ends were cut back, 1 base at V and 13 bases at J, with 14 bases in the middle. CDR1 is MGHRA and CDR2 is YSYEKL in the germline V gene. CDR3 sequence: CASSQAGQKVPLHF. In DNA form, the CDR3 reads TGCGCCAGCAGCCAAGCCGGACAAAAAGTCCCCCTCCACTTT.

This chain connects TRBV28 to TRBJ2-5; maybe TRBD1 (5 bases). Trimming removed 3 bases at V and 5 bases at J, with 16 bases between. This CDR3 is 15 amino acids long. CDR1 is MDHEN, CDR2 SYDVKM, per germline. CDR3 in DNA: TGTGCCAGCAGTTTTAGCAGGGCGAGTCGGGAGACCCAGTACTTC. Translated: CASSFSRASRETQYF. Together with reference TRBV28 and TRBJ2-5, the CDR3 gives the full variable domain: DVKVTQSSRYLVKRTGEKVFLECVQDMDHENMFWYRQDPGLGLRLIYFSYDVKMKEKGDIPEGYSVSREKKERFSLILESASTNQTSMYLCASSFSRASRETQYFGPGTRLLVL.

J is TRBJ2-5 and V is TRBV4-3; D gene unclear. The CDR3 is 15 amino acids. Trimming removed 4 bases at V and 2 bases at J, with 14 bases between. The germline V gene has CDR1 LGHNA and CDR2 YSLEER. CDR3 DNA: TGCGCCAGCAGCCCTTTCGCGGTAGGACAAGAGACCCAGTACTTC. Amino acid sequence: CASSPFAVGQETQYF.

The chain recombines TRBV27 with TRBJ2-7; maybe TRBD1 (6 bases). Deletions cut 5 bases from V and 2 bases from J, with 13 bases between. CDR1 is MNHEY and CDR2 is SMNVEV in the germline V gene (reference sequence). This CDR3 comprises 14 residues. CDR3 sequence reads: CASSLTGSAYEQYF. CDR3 coding DNA: TGTGCCAGCAGTCTTACAGGGTCGGCCTACGAGCAGTACTTC.

The chain couples TRBV18 to TRBJ2-1, with no clear D. Germline CDR1 and CDR2: KGHSH and LQKENI. Trimming took 6 bases from V and 8 from J, leaving 14 bases between them. This CDR3 is built from 13 residues. The CDR3 is CASSPTRADEQFF. CDR3 DNA sequence: TGTGCCAGCTCGCCAACGAGAGCTGATGAGCAGTTCTTC.